This is a list of T cell receptor beta chains from one sample in a study of early T cells in non-severe SARS-CoV-2 infection. TCRdb independently ran MiXCR on the 5' RACE reads; one entry per CDR3 protein. This sample carries 30,000 to 40,000 distinct CDR3 sequences, 5.8% of them seen once, and the ten largest clones take 7.6%. Material: whole blood. Receptor source: an adult who was a healthcare worker with PCR-confirmed SARS-CoV-2 infection or an uninfected control (not recorded which). Both conserved end residues are part of each CDR3. D genes are given only for firm matches. Size values are once, few and many counts, or a class for expanded clones, and some rows have none.

CDR3nt: TGTGCCCGTCTTAGCGGGGGGGATACGCAGTATTTT; CDR3aa: CARLSGGDTQYF; j_gene: TRBJ2-3; d_gene: TRBD2; len: 12; abundance: many; v_gene: TRBV30
CDR3nt: TGTGCCATCCAAGGGACAGTACATAATTCACCCCTCCACTTT; CDR3aa: CAIQGTVHNSPLHF; j_gene: TRBJ1-6; d_gene: TRBD1; len: 14; abundance: many; v_gene: TRBV10-3
CDR3nt: TGTGCCAGCAGCTTTCCGCGGAGCTCCTACAATGAGCAGTTCTTC; CDR3aa: CASSFPRSSYNEQFF; j_gene: TRBJ2-1; d_gene: NA; len: 15; abundance: many; v_gene: TRBV7-9
CDR3nt: TGTGCCAGCAGCAGCACTAGCGGCGACTCCTACGAGCAGTACTTC; CDR3aa: CASSSTSGDSYEQYF; j_gene: TRBJ2-7; d_gene: TRBD2; len: 15; abundance: few; v_gene: TRBV7-6
CDR3nt: TGTGCCAGCAGTCCTCTGGGAGAGCAGTACTTC; CDR3aa: CASSPLGEQYF; j_gene: TRBJ2-7; d_gene: NA; len: 11; abundance: few; v_gene: TRBV6-1
CDR3nt: TGTGCCAGCAGTCCACAACAGGGAGCAGGCTATGGCTACACCTTC; CDR3aa: CASSPQQGAGYGYTF; j_gene: TRBJ1-2; d_gene: NA; len: 15; abundance: many; v_gene: TRBV12-3/TRBV12-4
CDR3nt: TGTGCCAGCAGCAGGAACCAGGGGCGGGAGCTGTACTTC; CDR3aa: CASSRNQGRELYF; j_gene: TRBJ2-7; d_gene: NA; len: 13; abundance: NA; v_gene: TRBV27
CDR3nt: TGTGCCAGCAAGGGACAGGGCGGGACTGAAGCTTTCTTT; CDR3aa: CASKGQGGTEAFF; j_gene: TRBJ1-1; d_gene: TRBD1; len: 13; abundance: many; v_gene: TRBV6-5
CDR3nt: TGTGCCAGCAAATCCCTCGATACGCAGTATTTT; CDR3aa: CASKSLDTQYF; j_gene: TRBJ2-3; d_gene: NA; len: 11; abundance: few; v_gene: TRBV2
CDR3nt: TGCGCCAGCAGCCTCCCAGGGACAGGGGTGAAAGATACGCAGTATTTT; CDR3aa: CASSLPGTGVKDTQYF; j_gene: TRBJ2-3; d_gene: TRBD1; len: 16; abundance: many; v_gene: TRBV5-1
CDR3nt: TGTGCCAGCAGGCCAGACAGCGCAGGCAACTATGGCTACACCTTC; CDR3aa: CASRPDSAGNYGYTF; j_gene: TRBJ1-2; d_gene: NA; len: 15; abundance: NA; v_gene: TRBV28